The sequence of this TCR beta chain was determined in a study of blood T cell repertoires in COVID-19. Across the whole study: Sites across the United States, Italy and Spain contributed samples from acute and convalescent COVID-19.

Per the original data handling: Reference gene primer amplification in the assay estimated nucleated cell counts. Using immunoSEQ multiplex PCR, the repertoire was profiled, and TCRdb retains in-frame clones only, with some absent. V and J calls plus clone size are reproduced from that table; the DNA served to infer D and trimming. This sample carries 50,000 to 70,000 clones, around 85% of them seen once, and the ten largest clones take roughly 8.3%. CDR1 is SGHAT, CDR2 FQDESV, per germline (reference sequence). The CDR3 loop spans 15 amino acids. Trimming cost V 4 bases and J 7 bases, with 17 bases left between them.

The sample taken for sequencing was peripheral blood. V is TRBV11-1 and J is TRBJ2-1, with TRBD1 as a possible D gene (6 bases). The origin of this receptor is a woman in her seventies with active COVID-19. CDR3 DNA sequence: TGTGCCAGCAGCTCCCTGCTGGGGGCCCCGAATGAGCAGTTCTTC. Translating it yields CASSSLLGAPNEQFF.